The subject of this entry is one TCR beta chain. Profiled with immunoSEQ multiplex PCR; TCRdb holds only in-frame clones, not every one. The table shows roughly 250,000 clones, with roughly nine tenths occurring only once. The sample comes from a study of blood T cell repertoires in COVID-19. Overall study: The origin of the acute and convalescent COVID-19 samples was the United States, Italy and Spain.

The CDR3 loop spans 16 amino acids. CDR1 is SGDLS, CDR2 YYNGEE, per germline. V dropped 0 bases and J dropped 4 bases, with 16 bases sitting between them. The sequenced material came from PBMCs or T cells enriched from blood (not recorded which). The chain links TRBV9 to TRBJ1-1; D gene uncertain. This TCR was sampled from a human donor in a cohort exposed to, infected with or recovered from COVID-19 (not recorded which). The donor label of this sample is uncertain. CDR3 in amino acids: CASSVGQLVRGTEAFF. CDR3 nucleotide sequence: TGTGCCAGCAGCGTAGGCCAGTTGGTTCGGGGCACTGAAGCTTTCTTT.